This T cell receptor (beta chain) was identified during a study of CD8 T cells in Susac syndrome. The RNA, about 0.45 to 1 ug, was put through reverse transcription using random hexamers. TCRdb re-called the immunoSEQ multiplex PCR reads through MiXCR, storing one row per CDR3 protein. Found here are 95,000 to 150,000 distinct CDR3 sequences, just under 95% of them singletons; the top ten hold around 0.28%. The CD8+ and CD4+ T cells were negatively isolated, with the TEMRA cells enriched by FACS. The sequencing input was CD8+ T cells from PBMCs. The clonotype comes from a human donor with Susac syndrome.

CDR3 residues: CAWSPSGSNYGYTF. The CDR3 nucleotides are TGTGCCTGGAGTCCCTCCGGGTCCAACTATGGCTACACCTTC. The chain is built from TRBV30 and TRBJ1-2; D gene ambiguous. This CDR3 has 14 residues. The V gene lost 2 bases and the J gene lost 2 bases, with 12 bases spanning the gap. Per germline, CDR1 GTSNPN and CDR2 SVGIG (reference sequence).